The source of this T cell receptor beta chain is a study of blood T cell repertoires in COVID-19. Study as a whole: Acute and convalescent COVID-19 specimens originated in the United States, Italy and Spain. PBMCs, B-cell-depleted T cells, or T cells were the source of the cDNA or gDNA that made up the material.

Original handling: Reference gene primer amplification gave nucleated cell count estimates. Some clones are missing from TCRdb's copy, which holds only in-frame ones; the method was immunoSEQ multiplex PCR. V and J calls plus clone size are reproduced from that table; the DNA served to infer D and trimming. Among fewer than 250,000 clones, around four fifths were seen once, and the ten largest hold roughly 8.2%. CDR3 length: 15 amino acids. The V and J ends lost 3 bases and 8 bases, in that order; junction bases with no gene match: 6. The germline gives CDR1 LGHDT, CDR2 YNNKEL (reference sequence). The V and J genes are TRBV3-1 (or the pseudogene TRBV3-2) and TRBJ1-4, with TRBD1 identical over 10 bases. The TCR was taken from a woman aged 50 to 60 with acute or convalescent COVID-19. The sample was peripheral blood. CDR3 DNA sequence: TGTGCCAGCAGCCAGCGGACAGGGGGTGGAGAAAAACTGTTTTTT. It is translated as CASSQRTGGGEKLFF.